This TCR beta chain was obtained from a study of cytomegalovirus exposure and HLA in healthy donors. Looking at the study overall: Tens of millions of unique TCRs, all from HLA-typed donors, were included in an early release of the data.

The CDR3 has 12 amino acids. Trimming removed 3 bases from V and 4 bases from J; junction bases left unmatched: 2. Germline V gene data show CDR1 as SQVTM and CDR2 as ANQGSEA. The PCR used 60 Vbeta and 13 Jbeta primers. Data came from immunoSEQ multiplex PCR; TCRdb stores just in-frame clones and leaves some out. Of more than 150,000 clones in the sample, around 80% were seen once. Notes on this clone: The target antigen is unknown.

Points from the study as a whole: TCR beta V- and J-gene trimming, according to a later analysis, was linked to a missense DCLRE1C variant. Most of the CMV-associated TCR beta chains (in a later analysis) appeared to be HLA-restricted.

The genes are TRBV29-1 and TRBJ2-5, with TRBD1 matching 7 bases. The sequence derives from a man aged 40-49 years in good health and CMV-seronegative. Sequencing input: PBMCs. CDR3 nucleotides: TGCAGCGTTGAGGCAGGGGGAGAGACCCAGTACTTC. Translation: CSVEAGGETQYF.